The 4 T cell receptor beta chains below were found in one sample sequenced in a study of T cells in Graves' hyperthyroidism and ophthalmopathy. RNA transcripts gave rise to amplified TCR beta CDR3 regions. When the TCR CDR3 underwent first-round RT-PCR, the HTBI primer set was used. Each CDR3 protein gets one entry after TCRdb re-called the multiplex PCR reads with MiXCR. The data show about 400,000 distinct CDR3 sequences, around an eighth seen once. The sequenced material came from blood. Source of these receptors: a man aged 50-60 years with Graves' ophthalmopathy.

The chain links TRBV29-1 to TRBJ1-1, with 12 bases fitting TRBD1. From germline, CDR1 is SQVTM and CDR2 ANQGSEA. The CDR3 length is 14 residues. V shed 7 bases, J shed 6 bases, and the junction held 9 bases outside the gene matches. CDR3 region: CSAGGDRGLAEAFF. CDR3 sequence (DNA): TGCAGCGCTGGGGGGGACAGGGGGCTCGCTGAAGCTTTCTTT.

Only one count was recorded for this clonotype. An end of the junction differs from the germline gene, which may be a read error. The chain joins TRBV3-1 to TRBJ1-2; 7 nucleotides match TRBD1. Germline CDR1 LGHDT, CDR2 YNNKEL (reference sequence). The CDR3 runs 13 residues. CDR3 nucleotides: TGTGCCAGCAGCCGAGGGACAGTATCCCGCTACGCCTTC. Protein product: CASSRGTVSRYAF.

On this clonotype itself: An end of the junction does not agree with germline; a read error may underlie this. The gene calls are TRBV19 and TRBJ2-1, with 11 bases lining up with TRBD2. The V gene's germline CDR1 is LNHDA and CDR2 SQIVND (reference sequence). There are 14 residues in the CDR3. The CDR3: CASNIAGGYNEQFF. As DNA, the CDR3 is TGTGCCAGTAATATAGCGGGAGGGTACAATGAGCAGTTCTTC.

The chain combines TRBV24-1 with TRBJ2-5, with 10 bases aligning to TRBD2. CDR3 length equals 16 residues. The V and J ends lost 3 bases and 2 bases, in that order; junction bases with no gene match: 5. Germline CDR1 reads KGHDR; CDR2 reads SFDVKD. The CDR3 sequence: CATSDLGTSEQETQYF. The CDR3 nucleotides are TGTGCCACCAGTGATCTCGGGACTAGCGAACAAGAGACCCAGTACTTC.